This entry lists 18 T cell receptor beta chains sequenced from one sample in a study of beta chain features in type 1 diabetes. The isolated RNA, all of it, was reverse transcribed, so expressed TCRB transcripts were what got sequenced. Only in-frame clones appear in the TCRdb table, and some are missing; sequencing was by immunoSEQ multiplex PCR. The table includes around 300,000 clones, 9.5% to 12% detected once. Sequencing input: naive CD4+ T cells from blood. The receptor source for this set is a woman in her twenties or thirties in good health.

The table lists this clone with a few counts. The V gene is TRBV4-3, the J gene TRBJ2-3; TRBD2 might be the D (5 bases). The CDR3 runs to 16 residues. The ends were cut back, 0 bases at V and 4 bases at J, with 14 bases in the middle. Germline loops: CDR1 LGHNA, CDR2 YSLEER. The CDR3 sequence is CASSQDSSRLPDTQYF. CDR3 in DNA: TGCGCCAGCAGCCAAGACTCTAGCCGGCTCCCAGATACGCAGTATTTT.

J is TRBJ2-2 and V is TRBV5-1, with TRBD1 identical over 11 bases. The CDR3 length is 18 residues. Per the germline V gene, CDR1 is SGHRS and CDR2 is YFSETQ. The J segment lost 6 bases and the V segment lost 5 bases, leaving 15 bases of the junction unmatched. This chain's CDR3 is CASSLPFGDRGTPGELFF. DNA of the CDR3: TGCGCCAGCAGTCTCCCCTTTGGGGACAGGGGGACTCCCGGGGAGCTGTTTTTT.

This chain joins TRBV13 and TRBJ2-1, with 13 bases identical to TRBD2. V dropped 4 bases and J dropped 7; count of bases not matched to a gene: 4. This CDR3 spans 15 amino acids. Germline CDR1 reads PRHDT; CDR2 reads FYEKMQ (reference sequence). The CDR3 region has the DNA TGTGCCAGCAGCTCCGGACTAGCGGGAGCTAATGAGCAGTTCTTC. Translating it yields CASSSGLAGANEQFF. The full variable domain, rest sourced from reference TRBV13 and TRBJ2-1, is AAGVIQSPRHLIKEKRETATLKCYPIPRHDTVYWYQQGPGQDPQFLISFYEKMQSDKGSIPDRFSAQQFSDYHSELNMSSLELGDSALYFCASSSGLAGANEQFFGPGTRLTVL.

This clone appeared a single time. The chain couples TRBV15 to TRBJ2-3, with TRBD1 matching 9 bases. There are 15 residues in the CDR3. Germline V gives CDR1 LNHNV, CDR2 YYDKDF (reference sequence). The V gene end was trimmed by 0 bases and the J gene end by 6 bases; junction bases not matched to a gene: 4. As DNA, the CDR3 is TGTGCCACCAGCAGAGACTCACAGGGGGCGGATACGCAGTATTTT. It yields the protein CATSRDSQGADTQYF. The full variable domain, rest sourced from reference TRBV15 and TRBJ2-3, is DAMVIQNPRYQVTQFGKPVTLSCSQTLNHNVMYWYQQKSSQAPKLLFHYYDKDFNNEADTPDNFQSRRPNTSFCFLDIRSPGLGDTAMYLCATSRDSQGADTQYFGPGTRLTVL.

In its sample, this clone was seen a few times. This chain uses TRBV5-1 with TRBJ1-2; the match to TRBD1 covers 8 bases. Trimming removed 0 bases from V and 2 bases from J; junction bases left unmatched: 6. This CDR3 has 16 amino acids. Germline loops: CDR1 SGHRS, CDR2 YFSETQ. Written as DNA, the CDR3 is TGCGCCAGCAGCTTGGGCCCGGGACAGGCGAACTATGGCTACACCTTC. Its protein product is CASSLGPGQANYGYTF.

This clone showed up just a few times. The V call is TRBV10-3, the J call TRBJ1-2; possibly TRBD1 for D (5 bases). This CDR3 region has 11 residues. The germline V and J ends were trimmed by 7 bases and 9 bases, with 12 bases remaining between them. The germline V gene encodes CDR1 ENHRY and CDR2 SYGVKD. The chain's CDR3 is CAINTGASYTF. The CDR3 DNA follows: TGTGCCATCAATACAGGAGCGAGCTACACCTTC.

This chain links TRBV7-9 with TRBJ2-1; 8 positions agree with TRBD2. There are 15 residues in the CDR3. V lost 3 bases, J lost 1 base, and 2 bases stayed unmatched. Looked up from germline, CDR1 is SEHNR and CDR2 is FQNEAQ (reference sequence). The CDR3 nucleotides read TGTGCCAGCAGCTTGGGGACTAGGTCCTACAATGAGCAGTTCTTC. Amino acid sequence: CASSLGTRSYNEQFF.

This clone was recorded a few times. The V and J genes are TRBV30 and TRBJ2-7; D perhaps matches TRBD2 (6 bases). The CDR3 loop spans 14 amino acids. Germline V gene lookup returns CDR1 GTSNPN and CDR2 SVGIG (reference sequence). Trimming took 3 bases from V and 1 from J, leaving 13 bases between them. CDR3 loop: CAWSPQGGSYEQYF. As DNA, the CDR3 is TGTGCCTGGAGCCCCCAGGGAGGATCCTACGAGCAGTACTTC.

This clone was picked up a small number of times. The V call is TRBV7-8, the J call TRBJ2-5; D unclear. Trimming pared 5 bases from V and 5 bases from J, leaving 15 bases between. The CDR3 contains 14 residues. Germline-derived CDR1 and CDR2 are SGHVS and FQNEAQ. The CDR3 sequence is CASSLTAARETQYF. CDR3 in DNA: TGTGCCAGCAGCCTAACGGCAGCTAGGGAGACCCAGTACTTC.

The rearrangement joins TRBV18 to TRBJ2-5; no firm D call. V lost 3 bases and J lost 2, with 10 bases in between. Germline-derived CDR1 and CDR2 are KGHSH and LQKENI. The CDR3 extends over 14 amino acids. The DNA of the CDR3 is TGTGCCAGCTCACCCTCTACTATGCAAGAGACCCAGTACTTC. Translation: CASSPSTMQETQYF.

The table lists this clone with a few counts. The rearrangement links TRBV28 to TRBJ1-5, with D possibly matching TRBD1 (6 bases). Germline V gene lookup returns CDR1 MDHEN and CDR2 SYDVKM. The ends were cut back, 4 bases at V and 0 bases at J, with 10 bases in the middle. This CDR3 has 15 amino acids. CDR3 bases: TGTGCCAGCAGTTACGGGACAACTAGCAATCAGCCCCAGCATTTT. Amino acids: CASSYGTTSNQPQHF.

This chain joins TRBV19 and TRBJ2-5; TRBD1 agrees at 7 bases. The V gene end was trimmed by 4 bases and the J gene end by 5 bases; junction bases not matched to a gene: 1. This CDR3 region has 12 residues. Germline CDR1 reads LNHDA; CDR2 reads SQIVND (reference sequence). CDR3 sequence (DNA): TGTGCCAGTAGTACACAGGGGGAGACCCAGTACTTC. Translated, it gives CASSTQGETQYF.

This clone was observed many times. The chain has TRBV21-1 and TRBJ2-5; TRBD2 is the table's D call and was not checked against the DNA. TRBV21-1 is a listed pseudogene. The CDR3 extends over 10 amino acids. This CDR3 reads CCTLVGTQYF. The CDR3 coding sequence is TGTTGTACGCTAGTCGGGACCCAGTACTTC.

This chain joins TRBV6-1 and TRBJ1-5; D is perhaps TRBD1 (6 bases). Germline lookup yields CDR1 MNHNS and CDR2 SASEGT. CDR3 length: 15 residues. With 5 bases removed from V and 0 bases from J, the gap between germline ends came to 11 bases. CDR3 protein: CASSLGQTSNQPQHF. The CDR3, as DNA: TGTGCCAGCAGTCTCGGACAGACTAGCAATCAGCCCCAGCATTTT.

This chain uses TRBV18 with TRBJ2-7; TRBD1 matches 9 bases. Germline CDR1 reads KGHSH; CDR2 reads LQKENI. V dropped 3 bases and J dropped 3; count of bases not matched to a gene: 3. The CDR3 has 14 residues. The CDR3 region is CASSPRQGVYEQYF. CDR3 DNA: TGTGCCAGCTCACCCCGACAGGGGGTCTACGAGCAGTACTTC.

A few counts support this clone. This chain joins TRBV9 and TRBJ1-1, with a weak D call TRBD1 (5 bases). The CDR3 is made up of 15 amino acids. The germline V and J ends were trimmed by 4 bases and 4 bases, with 17 bases remaining between them. Looked up from germline, CDR1 is SGDLS and CDR2 is YYNGEE. The CDR3: CASSPPGRDFTEAFF. The CDR3 DNA follows: TGTGCCAGCAGCCCCCCAGGGCGGGATTTCACTGAAGCTTTCTTT.

The chain has TRBV6-5 and TRBJ1-2, with D possibly being TRBD1 (6 bases). V dropped 0 bases and J dropped 7 bases, with 15 bases sitting between them. Per germline, CDR1 MNHEY and CDR2 SVGAGI. This CDR3 contains 15 residues. Here the CDR3 DNA reads TGTGCCAGCAGTTACTCTGTCGGGGTAGGGGGTGGCTACACCTTC. Protein product: CASSYSVGVGGGYTF.

The rearrangement links TRBV7-2 to TRBJ1-1, with D tentatively TRBD1 (6 bases). Germline V gene data show CDR1 as SGHTA and CDR2 as FQGNSA. There are 15 residues in the CDR3. V was cut by 4 bases and J by 0 bases, with 12 bases left in between. CDR3 loop: CASSSRAGVNTEAFF. In nucleotides, the CDR3 is TGTGCCAGCAGCTCCCGGGCAGGGGTGAACACTGAAGCTTTCTTT.